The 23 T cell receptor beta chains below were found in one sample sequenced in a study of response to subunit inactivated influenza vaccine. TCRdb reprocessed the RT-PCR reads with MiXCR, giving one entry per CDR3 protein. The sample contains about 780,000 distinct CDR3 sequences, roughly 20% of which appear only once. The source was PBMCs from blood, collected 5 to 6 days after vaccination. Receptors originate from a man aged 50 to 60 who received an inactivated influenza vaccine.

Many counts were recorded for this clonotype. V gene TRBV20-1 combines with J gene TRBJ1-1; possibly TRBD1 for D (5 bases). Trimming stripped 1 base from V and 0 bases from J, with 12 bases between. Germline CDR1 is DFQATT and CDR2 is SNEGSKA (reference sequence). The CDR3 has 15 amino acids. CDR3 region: CSARGRQNMNTEAFF. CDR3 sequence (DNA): TGCAGTGCTAGAGGAAGACAGAACATGAACACTGAAGCTTTCTTT.

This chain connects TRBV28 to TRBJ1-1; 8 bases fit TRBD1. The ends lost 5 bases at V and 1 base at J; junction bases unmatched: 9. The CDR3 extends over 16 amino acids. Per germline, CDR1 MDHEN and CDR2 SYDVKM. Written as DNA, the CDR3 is TGTGCCAGCAGTATCCCACCAGGACAGGGGAACACTGAAGCTTTCTTT. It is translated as CASSIPPGQGNTEAFF.

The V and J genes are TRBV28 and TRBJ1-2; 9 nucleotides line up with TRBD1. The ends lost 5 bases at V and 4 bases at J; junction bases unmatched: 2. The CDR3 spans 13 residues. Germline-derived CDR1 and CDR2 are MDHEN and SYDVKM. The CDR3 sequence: CASSRTGAYGYTF. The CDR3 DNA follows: TGTGCCAGCAGTAGGACAGGGGCCTATGGCTACACCTTC.

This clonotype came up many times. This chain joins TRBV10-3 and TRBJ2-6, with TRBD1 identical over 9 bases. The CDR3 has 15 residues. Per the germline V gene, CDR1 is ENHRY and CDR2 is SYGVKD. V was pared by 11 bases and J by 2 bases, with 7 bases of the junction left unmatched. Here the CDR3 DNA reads TGTGCCGTGGGGACAGGGTCTGCTGGGGCCAACGTCCTGACTTTC. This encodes CAVGTGSAGANVLTF.

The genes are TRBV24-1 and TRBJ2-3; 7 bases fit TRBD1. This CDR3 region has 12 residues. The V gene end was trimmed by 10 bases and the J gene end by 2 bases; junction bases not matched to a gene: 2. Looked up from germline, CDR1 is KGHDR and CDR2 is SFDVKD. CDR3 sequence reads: CATGQDTDTQYF. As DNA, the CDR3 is TGTGCCACAGGACAGGACACAGATACGCAGTATTTT.

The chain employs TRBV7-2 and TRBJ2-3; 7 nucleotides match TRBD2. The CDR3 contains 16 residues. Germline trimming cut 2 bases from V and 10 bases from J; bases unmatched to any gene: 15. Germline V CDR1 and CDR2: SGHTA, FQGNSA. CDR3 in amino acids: CASSLRAGVVSHPQYF. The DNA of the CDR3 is TGTGCCAGCAGCTTACGGGCGGGAGTCGTCAGCCATCCGCAGTATTTT.

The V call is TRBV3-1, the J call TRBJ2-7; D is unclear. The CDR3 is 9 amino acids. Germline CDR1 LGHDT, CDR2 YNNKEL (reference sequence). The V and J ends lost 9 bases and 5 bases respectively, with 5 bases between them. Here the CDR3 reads CARHHEQYF. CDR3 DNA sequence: TGTGCCAGACATCACGAGCAGTACTTC.

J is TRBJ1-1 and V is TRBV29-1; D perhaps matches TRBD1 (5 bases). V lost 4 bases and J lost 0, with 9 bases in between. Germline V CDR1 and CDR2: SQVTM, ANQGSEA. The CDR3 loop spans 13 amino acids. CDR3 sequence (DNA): TGCAGCGTTGGGCGACAGATGAACACTGAAGCTTTCTTT. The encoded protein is CSVGRQMNTEAFF. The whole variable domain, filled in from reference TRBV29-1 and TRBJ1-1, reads SAVISQKPSRDICQRGTSLTIQCQVDSQVTMMFWYRQQPGQSLTLIATANQGSEATYESGFVIDKFPISRPNLTFSTLTVSNMSPEDSSIYLCSVGRQMNTEAFFGQGTRLTVV.

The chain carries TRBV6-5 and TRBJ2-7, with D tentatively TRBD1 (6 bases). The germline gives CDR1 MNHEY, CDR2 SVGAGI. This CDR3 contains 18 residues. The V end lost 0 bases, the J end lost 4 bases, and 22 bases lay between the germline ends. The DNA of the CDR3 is TGTGCCAGCAGTTACTCGCGCGCCCTTGAGGGGGATCCTTACGAGCAGTACTTC. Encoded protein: CASSYSRALEGDPYEQYF.

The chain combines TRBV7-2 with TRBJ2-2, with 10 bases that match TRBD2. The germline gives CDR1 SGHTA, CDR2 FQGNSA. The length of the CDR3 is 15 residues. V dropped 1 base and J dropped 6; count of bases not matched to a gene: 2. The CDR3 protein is CASSLGAGGPGELFF. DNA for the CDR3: TGTGCCAGCAGCTTAGGAGCGGGAGGGCCCGGGGAGCTGTTTTTT. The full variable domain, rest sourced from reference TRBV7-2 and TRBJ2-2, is GAGVSQSPSNKVTEKGKDVELRCDPISGHTALYWYRQSLGQGLEFLIYFQGNSAPDKSGLPSDRFSAERTGGSVSTLTIQRTQQEDSAVYLCASSLGAGGPGELFFGEGSRLTVL.

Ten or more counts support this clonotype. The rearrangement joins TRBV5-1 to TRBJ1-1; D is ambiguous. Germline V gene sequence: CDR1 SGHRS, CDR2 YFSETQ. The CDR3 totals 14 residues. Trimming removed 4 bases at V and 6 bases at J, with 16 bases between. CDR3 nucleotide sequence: TGCGCCAGCAGCCCGTGGACGGGGAAGGCTGAAGCTTTCTTT. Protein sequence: CASSPWTGKAEAFF. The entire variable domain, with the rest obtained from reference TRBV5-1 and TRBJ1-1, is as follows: KAGVTQTPRYLIKTRGQQVTLSCSPISGHRSVSWYQQTPGQGLQFLFEYFSETQRNKGNFPGRFSGRQFSNSRSEMNVSTLELGDSALYLCASSPWTGKAEAFFGQGTRLTVV.

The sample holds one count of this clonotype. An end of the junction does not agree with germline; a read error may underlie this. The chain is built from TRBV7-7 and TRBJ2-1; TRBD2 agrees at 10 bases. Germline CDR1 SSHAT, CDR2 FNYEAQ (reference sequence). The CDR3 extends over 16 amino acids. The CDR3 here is CASTPLGGAGGNKQFF. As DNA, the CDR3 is TGTGCTAGCACCCCGCTCGGGGGAGCGGGGGGGAATAAGCAGTTCTTC.

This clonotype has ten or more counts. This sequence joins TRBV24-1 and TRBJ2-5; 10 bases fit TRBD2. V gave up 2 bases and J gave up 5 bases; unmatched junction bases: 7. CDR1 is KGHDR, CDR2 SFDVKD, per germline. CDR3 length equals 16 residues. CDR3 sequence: CATSDSSGRAWETQYF. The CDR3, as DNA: TGTGCCACCAGTGATTCGAGCGGGAGGGCCTGGGAGACCCAGTACTTC.

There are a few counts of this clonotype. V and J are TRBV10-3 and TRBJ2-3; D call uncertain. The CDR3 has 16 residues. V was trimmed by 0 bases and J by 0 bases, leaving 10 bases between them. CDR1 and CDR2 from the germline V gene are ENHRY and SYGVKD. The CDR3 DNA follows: TGTGCCATCAGTGAGTCAGGAAAGGCAAGCACAGATACGCAGTATTTT. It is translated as CAISESGKASTDTQYF.

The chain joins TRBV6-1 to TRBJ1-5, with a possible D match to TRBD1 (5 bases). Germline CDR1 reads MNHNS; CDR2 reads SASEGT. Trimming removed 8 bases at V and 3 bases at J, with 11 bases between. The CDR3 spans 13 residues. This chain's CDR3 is CASRQGNNQPQHF. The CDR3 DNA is TGTGCCAGCCGCCAGGGAAACAATCAGCCCCAGCATTTT.

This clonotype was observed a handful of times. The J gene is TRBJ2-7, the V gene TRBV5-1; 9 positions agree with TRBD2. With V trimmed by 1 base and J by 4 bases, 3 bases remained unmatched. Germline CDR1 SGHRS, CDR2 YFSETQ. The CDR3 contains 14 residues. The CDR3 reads CASSLISGSYEQYF. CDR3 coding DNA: TGCGCCAGCAGCTTGATTAGCGGGAGTTACGAGCAGTACTTC.

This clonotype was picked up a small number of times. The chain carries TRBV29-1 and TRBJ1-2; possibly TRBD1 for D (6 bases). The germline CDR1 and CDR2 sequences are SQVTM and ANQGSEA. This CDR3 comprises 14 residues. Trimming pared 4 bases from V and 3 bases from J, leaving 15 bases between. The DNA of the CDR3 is TGCAGCGTTGTACAGGGCGGTTCTGACTATGGCTACACCTTC. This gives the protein CSVVQGGSDYGYTF.

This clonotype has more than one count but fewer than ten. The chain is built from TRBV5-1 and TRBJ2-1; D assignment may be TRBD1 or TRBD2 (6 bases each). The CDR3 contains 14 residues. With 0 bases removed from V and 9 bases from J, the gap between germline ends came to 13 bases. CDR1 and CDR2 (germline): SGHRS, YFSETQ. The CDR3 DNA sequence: TGCGCCAGCAGCTTGGGGCAGGGGCGGGGTGAGCAGTTCTTC. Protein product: CASSLGQGRGEQFF.

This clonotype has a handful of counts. The CDR3 region is CASSPRTSNEQYF. The DNA of the CDR3 is TGTGCCAGCAGCCCCAGGACTAGCAACGAGCAGTACTTC. V and J are TRBV7-9 and TRBJ2-7; 8 bases map to TRBD2. Looked up from germline, CDR1 is SEHNR and CDR2 is FQNEAQ (reference sequence). J was trimmed by 5 bases and V by 5 bases; bases with no gene match: 5. This CDR3 contains 13 residues.

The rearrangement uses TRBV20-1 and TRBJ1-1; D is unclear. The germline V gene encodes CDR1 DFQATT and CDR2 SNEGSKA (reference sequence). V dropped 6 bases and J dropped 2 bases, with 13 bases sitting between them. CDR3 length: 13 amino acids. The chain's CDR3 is CSAPDVSNTEAFF. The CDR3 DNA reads TGCAGTGCGCCCGATGTTTCCAACACTGAAGCTTTCTTT.

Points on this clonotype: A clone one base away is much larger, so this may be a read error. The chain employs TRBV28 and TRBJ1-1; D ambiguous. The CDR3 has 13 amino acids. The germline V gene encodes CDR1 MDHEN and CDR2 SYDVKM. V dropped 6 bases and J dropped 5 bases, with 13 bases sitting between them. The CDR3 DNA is TGTGCCAGCAGAAGGTGGCGAAATACTGAAGCTTTCTTT. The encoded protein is CASRRWRNTEAFF.

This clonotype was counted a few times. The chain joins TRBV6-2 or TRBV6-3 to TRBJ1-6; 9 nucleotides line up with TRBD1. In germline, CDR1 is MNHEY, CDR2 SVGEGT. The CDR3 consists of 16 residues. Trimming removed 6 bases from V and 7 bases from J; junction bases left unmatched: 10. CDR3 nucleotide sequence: TGTGCCAGCAGCCTACAGGGGGCAGGACGGAATTCACCCCTCCACTTT. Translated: CASSLQGAGRNSPLHF.

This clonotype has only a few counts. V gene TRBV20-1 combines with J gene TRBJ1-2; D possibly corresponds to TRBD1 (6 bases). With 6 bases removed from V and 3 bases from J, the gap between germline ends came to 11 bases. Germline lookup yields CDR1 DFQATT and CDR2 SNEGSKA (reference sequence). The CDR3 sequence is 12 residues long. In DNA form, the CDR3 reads TGCAGTGCCGGGGACACCCACTATGGCTACACCTTC. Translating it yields CSAGDTHYGYTF.